Sequencing of this T cell receptor (beta chain) was carried out in a study of shared clonotypes between healthy human individuals. Turning to the study itself: The cohort comprised a couple of women and three men. Their ages spanned 18 to 49 years. Study-wide points: Incomplete sequencing of sorted subsets was indicated by rarefaction despite large depth. The study found lower generation probabilities in non-shared clonotypes than in those shared by all four donors.

CDR3 length: 16 residues. Germline CDR1 SEHNR, CDR2 FQNEAQ (reference sequence). The V gene end was trimmed by 4 bases and the J gene end by 8 bases; junction bases not matched to a gene: 7. Assay used: immunoSEQ multiplex PCR; TCRdb lists only in-frame clones, some missing. The sample lists 600,000 to 800,000 clones; around 77% were seen once. With regard to this clone: Its specificity is unknown.

The genes are TRBV7-9 and TRBJ2-1; 14 nucleotides agree with TRBD2. The sequence was obtained from a woman in her 30s in good health. The source material was memory CD4+ T cells sorted from blood. Subset reported: CD45RA-negative fraction. The CDR3 loop reads CASSSTPGLAGDEQFF. The CDR3 nucleotides are TGTGCCAGCAGCTCGACACCGGGACTAGCGGGAGATGAGCAGTTCTTC.